Below are 8 T cell receptor beta chains sequenced from a single sample in a study of T cells in Graves' hyperthyroidism and ophthalmopathy (dated by TCRdb to between 2018 and 2020). Library preparation was by multiplex PCR. The listed sequencing device is Illumina HiSeq 2000. TCR beta CDR3 regions were amplified from RNA transcripts. A first-round RT-PCR of the TCR CDR3 used the HTBI primer set with the Qiagen OneStep RT-PCR kit. The raw public data were reprocessed by TCRdb itself: fastp quality trimming at Q25, MiXCR clonotype calling, in-frame beta chains only. Each entry merges the rows of one CDR3 protein and shows their most common DNA and genes. For this sample the table gives around 340,000 distinct CDR3 sequences, of which 15% to 20% were detected only once. 45% to 55% of the sample goes to the ten largest clones. Material: blood. Receptors were obtained from a woman between 45 and 65 years old with Graves' hyperthyroidism.

This sequence joins TRBV6-5 and TRBJ1-2, with 7 bases that match TRBD1. CDR3 length equals 18 residues. Germline V gene lookup returns CDR1 MNHEY and CDR2 SVGAGI. With 6 bases clipped from V and 0 bases from J, the junction kept 16 bases outside the gene matches. The CDR3 bases are TGTGCCAGCAGCTTAGTCGGCGACAGGGCGACTTCTAACTATGGCTACACCTTC. Translation gives CASSLVGDRATSNYGYTF.

In its sample, this clonotype was seen a few times. This chain joins TRBV6-1 and TRBJ1-1; D remains ambiguous. The CDR3 length is 11 residues. Trimming removed 3 bases from V and 5 bases from J, with 4 bases in between. Germline CDR1 MNHNS, CDR2 SASEGT. Written as DNA, the CDR3 is TGTGCCAGCAGTGAGGGGACTGAAGCTTTCTTT. It codes for CASSEGTEAFF.

The V call is TRBV7-9, the J call TRBJ2-2; 11 nucleotides align to TRBD2. The CDR3 contains 16 residues. Germline V gene sequence: CDR1 SEHNR, CDR2 FQNEAQ (reference sequence). V shed 5 bases and J 4 bases; nucleotides not matched to a gene: 6. CDR3 coding DNA: TGTGCCAGCAGCCATCTAGCGGGAGGAGGCACCGGGGAGCTGTTTTTT. Translation: CASSHLAGGGTGELFF.

In this sample, this clonotype turned up a few times. The chain uses TRBV6-1 and TRBJ1-3, with TRBD1 identical over 10 bases. This CDR3 is built from 19 residues. The V gene's germline CDR1 is MNHNS and CDR2 SASEGT. The V and J ends lost 5 bases and 0 bases, in that order; junction bases with no gene match: 13. CDR3 protein: CASSLRQGAWKSSGNTIYF. CDR3 DNA sequence: TGTGCCAGCAGTCTCAGACAGGGGGCCTGGAAGAGCTCTGGAAACACCATATATTTT.

V gene TRBV7-9 combines with J gene TRBJ2-1; 9 bases fit TRBD1. V was pared by 8 bases and J by 5 bases, with 7 bases of the junction left unmatched. Looked up from germline, CDR1 is SEHNR and CDR2 is FQNEAQ (reference sequence). This CDR3 is built from 14 residues. The chain's CDR3 is CASRPGQGHNEQFF. The CDR3 DNA is TGTGCCAGCCGACCGGGACAGGGTCACAATGAGCAGTTCTTC.

This clonotype was picked up a small number of times. J is TRBJ1-6 and V is TRBV5-6; 8 bases fit TRBD1. Looked up from germline, CDR1 is SGHDT and CDR2 is YYEEEE. V was pared by 2 bases and J by 9 bases, with 4 bases of the junction left unmatched. This CDR3 spans 14 amino acids. The CDR3 DNA follows: TGTGCCAGCAGCTTCGACAGGGGAGGTTCACCCCTCCACTTT. Translating it yields CASSFDRGGSPLHF.

This clonotype came up many times. The chain recombines TRBV28 with TRBJ1-1, with 9 bases matching TRBD1. Germline loops: CDR1 MDHEN, CDR2 SYDVKM. CDR3 length equals 16 residues. The J segment lost 1 base and the V segment lost 7 bases, leaving 10 bases of the junction unmatched. CDR3 in DNA: TGTGCCAGCAACTCATGGAGGACAGGGGAGAACACTGAAGCTTTCTTT. This codes for CASNSWRTGENTEAFF.

In its sample, this clonotype was seen many times. The chain joins TRBV7-2 to TRBJ2-3; 8 bases are shared with TRBD1. With V trimmed by 0 bases and J by 0 bases, 14 bases remained unmatched. Germline assignment: CDR1 SGHTA and CDR2 FQGNSA. This CDR3 region has 20 residues. The CDR3: CASSLARWDRKISSTDTQYF. The CDR3 DNA reads as TGTGCCAGCAGCTTAGCCCGGTGGGACAGGAAGATCTCTAGCACAGATACGCAGTATTTT.